The 20 T cell receptor beta chains in this list originate from one sample, sequenced in a study of blood T cells in healthy people across ages. The authors ran a second PCR of 7 to 11 cycles using a sample-barcoded 5' primer and a J-beta primer mix. Via MiXCR, TCRdb re-called the 5' RACE reads, giving one row per CDR3 protein. Among fewer than 1.5 million distinct CDR3 sequences, around 39% were seen once, and the ten largest hold under 8%. Sequencing was carried out using blood. The source of these receptors is a young woman in good health.

This clonotype was counted between two and nine times. The chain couples TRBV12-3 or TRBV12-4 to TRBJ2-3; 12 bases fit TRBD2. This CDR3 spans 14 amino acids. Germline trimming cut 6 bases from V and 4 bases from J; bases unmatched to any gene: 2. The CDR3 coding sequence is TGTGCCAGCAGCCGGACTAGCGGGGCAGATACGCAGTATTTT. Translating it yields CASSRTSGADTQYF.

The genes are TRBV7-9 and TRBJ2-5; no clear D. CDR3 length equals 13 residues. Germline V lookup: CDR1 SEHNR, CDR2 FQNEAQ (reference sequence). The V end was cut by 6 bases, the J end by 5 bases, with 13 bases between. The CDR3 sequence: CASSRDSGETQYF. In nucleotides, the CDR3 is TGTGCCAGCAGTCGCGACTCCGGCGAGACCCAGTACTTC.

The chain links TRBV6-6 to TRBJ2-4; D gene unclear. V was shortened by 2 bases and J by 0 bases, with 5 bases between the two germline ends. CDR1 is MNHNY and CDR2 is SVGAGI in the germline V gene (reference sequence). There are 14 residues in the CDR3. The CDR3 region is CASSYGIAKNIQYF. In DNA, the CDR3 is TGTGCCAGCAGTTACGGGATAGCCAAAAACATTCAGTACTTC.

The J gene is TRBJ2-4, the V gene TRBV18; D uncertain. The CDR3 totals 14 residues. V dropped 0 bases and J dropped 3 bases, with 6 bases sitting between them. Germline V gene sequence: CDR1 KGHSH, CDR2 LQKENI. CDR3 in DNA: TGTGCCAGCTCACCACCGAACAGCAAAAACATTCAGTACTTC. Residues: CASSPPNSKNIQYF. The entire variable domain, with the rest obtained from reference TRBV18 and TRBJ2-4, is as follows: NAGVMQNPRHLVRRRGQEARLRCSPMKGHSHVYWYRQLPEEGLKFMVYLQKENIIDESGMPKERFSAEFPKEGPSILRIQQVVRGDSAAYFCASSPPNSKNIQYFGAGTRLSVL.

The V and J genes are TRBV27 and TRBJ2-1; 10 nucleotides match TRBD2. J gave up 5 bases and V 2 bases, and 6 bases lay outside the gene matches. The CDR3 has 16 amino acids. The V gene's germline CDR1 is MNHEY and CDR2 SMNVEV (reference sequence). CDR3 nucleotides: TGTGCCAGCAGTTTAAGCTTCCTAGCGGGAGACAATGAGCAGTTCTTC. Encoded protein: CASSLSFLAGDNEQFF.

This clonotype was detected a few times. The chain links TRBV27 to TRBJ1-2; D might be TRBD1 (6 bases). The V and J ends lost 6 bases and 8 bases respectively, with 19 bases between them. CDR1 is MNHEY, CDR2 SMNVEV, per germline (reference sequence). CDR3 length: 14 amino acids. The CDR3 here is CASRPPGVSGGYTF. Here the CDR3 DNA reads TGTGCCAGCAGGCCCCCAGGGGTTTCGGGCGGCTACACCTTC.

V is TRBV30 and J is TRBJ2-5; D call uncertain. The germline V gene encodes CDR1 GTSNPN and CDR2 SVGIG (reference sequence). Trimming pared 2 bases from V and 1 base from J, leaving 8 bases between. CDR3 length: 13 residues. CDR3 loop: CAWSLVVQETQYF. The CDR3 bases are TGTGCCTGGAGTCTGGTGGTCCAAGAGACCCAGTACTTC.

This chain joins TRBV7-3 and TRBJ2-1; D tentatively reads TRBD1 or TRBD2 (5 bases each). The V gene's germline CDR1 is SGHTA and CDR2 FQGTGA. Trimming removed 6 bases at V and 2 bases at J, with 17 bases between. CDR3 length: 16 residues. The CDR3 is CASSPEGLTPYNEQFF. CDR3 nucleotides: TGTGCCAGCAGTCCCGAGGGGCTTACCCCCTACAATGAGCAGTTCTTC.

DNA for the CDR3: TGTGCCACCAGTGACCCGACAGGGGGCGCATATACGCAGTATTTT. Protein sequence: CATSDPTGGAYTQYF. The chain couples TRBV24-1 to TRBJ2-3; TRBD1 matches at 10 bases. Germline CDR1 is KGHDR and CDR2 is SFDVKD. J lost 7 bases, V lost 4 bases, and 7 bases had no gene match. The CDR3 extends over 15 amino acids.

The chain has TRBV9 and TRBJ2-2; the D is unclear. CDR1 and CDR2 from the germline V gene are SGDLS and YYNGEE. The CDR3 is 14 amino acids. V was trimmed by 3 bases and J by 7 bases, leaving 13 bases between them. The CDR3 bases are TGTGCCAGCAGCGCTAACCTGGCGAGCGGGGAGCTGTTTTTT. The encoded protein is CASSANLASGELFF.

The chain combines TRBV14 with TRBJ2-7; 7 bases agree with TRBD1. Germline-derived CDR1 and CDR2 are SGHDN and FVKESK. The ends lost 6 bases at V and 2 bases at J; junction bases unmatched: 10. The length of the CDR3 is 15 residues. CDR3 sequence reads: CASSTTDRLTYEQYF. The CDR3 DNA follows: TGTGCCAGCAGTACCACGGACAGGCTCACCTACGAGCAGTACTTC.

A few counts support this clonotype. V usage is TRBV5-1 and J usage is TRBJ2-3; 14 bases line up with TRBD2. The CDR3 has 18 residues. The V gene's germline CDR1 is SGHRS and CDR2 YFSETQ. Trimming removed 3 bases from V and 5 bases from J; junction bases left unmatched: 11. The CDR3 nucleotides read TGCGCCAGCAGCTACGATCGACTAGCGGGGGGGCCGGGAGATACGCAGTATTTT. Its translation is CASSYDRLAGGPGDTQYF.

This sequence joins TRBV29-1 and TRBJ2-7; D is ambiguous. This CDR3 is 11 amino acids long. V was clipped by 8 bases and J by 3 bases, with 11 bases between them. Germline CDR1 is SQVTM and CDR2 is ANQGSEA. The CDR3 nucleotides are TGCAGCCGCGGCGGATACTACGAGCAGTACTTC. It is translated as CSRGGYYEQYF.

The sample holds a few counts of this clonotype. V and J are TRBV20-1 and TRBJ2-2; D may match TRBD1 or TRBD2 (6 bases each). The CDR3 length is 15 residues. The V gene lost 5 bases and the J gene lost 5 bases, with 18 bases spanning the gap. Germline V gene data show CDR1 as DFQATT and CDR2 as SNEGSKA (reference sequence). CDR3 residues: CSAPSWGAGTGELFF. CDR3 DNA sequence: TGCAGTGCTCCCTCTTGGGGGGCAGGGACCGGGGAGCTGTTTTTT.

Only a few counts were recorded for this clonotype. The gene calls are TRBV4-1 and TRBJ2-4; 9 bases are shared with TRBD2. Germline V gives CDR1 MGHRA, CDR2 YSYEKL. V was clipped by 1 base and J by 3 bases; unmatched bases: 19. The CDR3 runs 21 residues. CDR3 sequence (DNA): TGCGCCAGCAGCCAAGGGTATGATAGACTAGCGGCCACTCACCGCAAAAACATTCAGTACTTC. Translated, it gives CASSQGYDRLAATHRKNIQYF.

The gene calls are TRBV3-1 and TRBJ1-1; D might be TRBD1 (6 bases). CDR3 size: 16 residues. Germline V gene lookup returns CDR1 LGHDT and CDR2 YNNKEL (reference sequence). The V end was cut by 3 bases, the J end by 0 bases, with 14 bases between. Here the CDR3 DNA reads TGTGCCAGCAGCCAGAAGTTGGGGGGCATGAACACTGAAGCTTTCTTT. Residues: CASSQKLGGMNTEAFF.

The J gene is TRBJ1-2, the V gene TRBV5-1; D unclear. The germline CDR1 and CDR2 sequences are SGHRS and YFSETQ. This CDR3 is 15 amino acids long. With 4 bases removed from V and 1 base from J, the gap between germline ends came to 14 bases. This CDR3 reads CASSPTASLNYGYTF. The CDR3 DNA reads TGCGCCAGCAGCCCAACGGCCAGTCTTAACTATGGCTACACCTTC.

This clonotype was seen repeatedly, ten times or more. The chain has TRBV12-3 or TRBV12-4 and TRBJ2-1, with no clear D. The CDR3 extends over 12 amino acids. V dropped 6 bases and J dropped 1 base, with 4 bases sitting between them. CDR3 bases: TGTGCCAGCAGCGGATCCTACAATGAGCAGTTCTTC. This sequence encodes CASSGSYNEQFF.

The rearrangement links TRBV28 to TRBJ1-1, with 8 bases that match TRBD1. Germline CDR1 reads MDHEN; CDR2 reads SYDVKM. V lost 4 bases, J lost 3 bases, and 7 bases stayed unmatched. The CDR3 covers 15 residues. This chain's CDR3 is CASSWTTGGYTEAFF. CDR3 bases: TGTGCCAGCAGTTGGACAACAGGGGGATACACTGAAGCTTTCTTT.

In regard to this clonotype: One end of the junction is discordant with germline, which a read error may explain. The chain combines TRBV29-1 with TRBJ2-7; possibly TRBD2 for D (5 bases). The CDR3 totals 13 residues. From germline, CDR1 is SQVTM and CDR2 ANQGSEA. The CDR3 spells CGVDGGPSYEQYF. DNA of the CDR3: TGCGGCGTTGACGGCGGGCCGTCCTACGAGCAGTACTTC.